This is a list of T cell receptor beta chains from one sample in a study of Graves' ophthalmopathy and Graves' hyperthyroidism. MiXCR was run by TCRdb on the multiplex PCR reads, yielding one entry per CDR3 protein. The data show over a million distinct CDR3 sequences, roughly two fifths seen once. Material for sequencing was peripheral blood or thyroid tissue (not recorded which). All receptors come from an adult man with Graves' hyperthyroidism. Each CDR3 is given with its conserved first and last residue. Fields, in order: V gene, clone size, J gene, D gene, CDR3 DNA, CDR3 protein. A D gene is named only where the DNA matches it firmly. Clone size, where shown, is once, few, many, or a class for clones that have expanded.

V gene: TRBV6-5
clone size: -
J gene: TRBJ1-6
D gene: TRBD1
CDR3 DNA: TGTGCCAGCAGTTACAGTCGACAGGGTTCGGGTTCACCCCTCCACTTT
CDR3 protein: CASSYSRQGSGSPLHF

V gene: TRBV12-3/TRBV12-4
clone size: few
J gene: TRBJ2-2
D gene: TRBD2
CDR3 DNA: TGTGCCAGCAGTTTCGGGACTAGCTTCACCGGGGAGCTGTTTTTT
CDR3 protein: CASSFGTSFTGELFF

V gene: TRBV4-3
clone size: -
J gene: TRBJ1-4
D gene: TRBD1
CDR3 DNA: TGCGCCAGCAGCCAAGAAGGCAGGGGGGCGGAAAAACTGTTTTTT
CDR3 protein: CASSQEGRGAEKLFF

V gene: TRBV5-1
clone size: -
J gene: TRBJ1-1
D gene: -
CDR3 DNA: TGCGCCAGCAGCTTTGGTGGCGGGGGCCCTGAAGCTTTCTTT
CDR3 protein: CASSFGGGGPEAFF

V gene: TRBV7-8
clone size: -
J gene: TRBJ1-6
D gene: -
CDR3 DNA: TGTGCCAGCAGCTTATTCCGAGGCTACAATCAGCCCCTCCACTTT
CDR3 protein: CASSLFRGYNQPLHF

V gene: TRBV29-1
clone size: -
J gene: TRBJ1-2
D gene: TRBD1
CDR3 DNA: TGCAGCGTTGGGACAGGGGCGGACTATGGCTACACCTTC
CDR3 protein: CSVGTGADYGYTF

V gene: TRBV5-1
clone size: -
J gene: TRBJ2-7
D gene: -
CDR3 DNA: TGCGCCAGCAGCTTAACCCGACAGTACTTC
CDR3 protein: CASSLTRQYF

V gene: TRBV19
clone size: few
J gene: TRBJ1-1
D gene: -
CDR3 DNA: TGTGCCAGTAGTATGGACCGAAGCCAAAGTGAAGCTGAAGCTTTCTTT
CDR3 protein: CASSMDRSQSEAEAFF

V gene: TRBV2
clone size: many
J gene: TRBJ1-2
D gene: -
CDR3 DNA: TGTGCCAGCAGTGAAAACGGGAGGAATGGCTACACCTTC
CDR3 protein: CASSENGRNGYTF

V gene: TRBV19
clone size: many
J gene: TRBJ1-3
D gene: -
CDR3 DNA: TGTGCCAGTAGTACATCGACAGGCGGCTCTGGAAACACCATATATTTT
CDR3 protein: CASSTSTGGSGNTIYF

V gene: TRBV7-3
clone size: many
J gene: TRBJ2-5
D gene: -
CDR3 DNA: TGTGCCAGCAGCCAGACAGCGATAGGCTCCAGGGAGACCCAGTACTTC
CDR3 protein: CASSQTAIGSRETQYF

V gene: TRBV6-5
clone size: many
J gene: TRBJ2-5
D gene: -
CDR3 DNA: TGTGCCAGCAGTTACTCTCCCGGGGTTGGAGAGACCCAGTACTTC
CDR3 protein: CASSYSPGVGETQYF

V gene: TRBV6-5
clone size: -
J gene: TRBJ1-5
D gene: TRBD1
CDR3 DNA: TGTGCCAGCAGAGAGTACGGGACAGGGGATAGCAATCAGCCCCAGCATTTT
CDR3 protein: CASREYGTGDSNQPQHF

V gene: TRBV12-3/TRBV12-4
clone size: many
J gene: TRBJ1-2
D gene: TRBD1
CDR3 DNA: TGTGCCAGCAGTTGGGGGACAGGACCCAACTATGGCTACACCTTC
CDR3 protein: CASSWGTGPNYGYTF

V gene: TRBV19
clone size: few
J gene: TRBJ1-4
D gene: TRBD1
CDR3 DNA: TGTGCCAGTAGTCCCACAGGGGCCAACTACGAAAAACTGTTTTTT
CDR3 protein: CASSPTGANYEKLFF

V gene: TRBV7-8
clone size: -
J gene: TRBJ1-1
D gene: -
CDR3 DNA: TGTGCCAGCAGCCGACAGACAGGACGGAACACTGAAGCTTTCTTT
CDR3 protein: CASSRQTGRNTEAFF

V gene: TRBV5-1
clone size: -
J gene: TRBJ1-1
D gene: -
CDR3 DNA: TGCGCCAGCAGCTTGGGAGCGGGGAGCCCTGAAGCTTTCTTT
CDR3 protein: CASSLGAGSPEAFF

V gene: TRBV7-9
clone size: many
J gene: TRBJ1-2
D gene: -
CDR3 DNA: TGTGCCAGCAGCCGACTCCCGGGACACCACGACTATGGCTACACCTTC
CDR3 protein: CASSRLPGHHDYGYTF

V gene: TRBV5-8
clone size: -
J gene: TRBJ2-5
D gene: -
CDR3 DNA: TGTGCCAGCAGCTTTTGGCAGGGGCTTGGGGAGACCCAGTACTTC
CDR3 protein: CASSFWQGLGETQYF

V gene: TRBV7-6
clone size: -
J gene: TRBJ2-7
D gene: TRBD1
CDR3 DNA: TGTGCCAGCAGTTTAGGGGGGGGACAGGGCGTCCACGAGCAGTACTTC
CDR3 protein: CASSLGGGQGVHEQYF

V gene: TRBV2
clone size: once
J gene: TRBJ1-1
D gene: -
CDR3 DNA: TGTGCCTGGAAAAAAGAACTGTACAACACTGAAGCTTTCTTT
CDR3 protein: CAWKKELYNTEAFF

V gene: TRBV29-1
clone size: -
J gene: TRBJ2-2
D gene: -
CDR3 DNA: TGCAGCGTCCAACCCACAGGAGGCACCGGGGAGCCGTTTTTT
CDR3 protein: CSVQPTGGTGEPFF

V gene: TRBV7-3
clone size: many
J gene: TRBJ2-6
D gene: -
CDR3 DNA: TGTGCCAGCAGCTTAACGCGGGGCCCTAGCTCTGGGGCCAACGTCCTGACTTTC
CDR3 protein: CASSLTRGPSSGANVLTF

V gene: TRBV29-1
clone size: -
J gene: TRBJ1-2
D gene: -
CDR3 DNA: TGCAGCGTTGAAGATCGGGGAACGATGGGCTACACCTTC
CDR3 protein: CSVEDRGTMGYTF

V gene: TRBV20-1
clone size: -
J gene: TRBJ2-2
D gene: TRBD1
CDR3 DNA: TGCAGTGCTAGTTTCTGGGGGGGGACAGGGACGAACACCGGGGAGCTGTTTTTT
CDR3 protein: CSASFWGGTGTNTGELFF

V gene: TRBV6-2/TRBV6-3
clone size: few
J gene: TRBJ2-2
D gene: -
CDR3 DNA: TGTGCCATCAGTGAGTCAGCGAAAGCGGAGAACACCGGGGAGCTGTTTTTT
CDR3 protein: CAISESAKAENTGELFF

V gene: TRBV7-6
clone size: many
J gene: TRBJ2-7
D gene: TRBD1
CDR3 DNA: TGTGCCAGCAGCCCAGCTGAGGGGACAGACACCATCTTC
CDR3 protein: CASSPAEGTDTIF

V gene: TRBV15
clone size: -
J gene: TRBJ1-1
D gene: -
CDR3 DNA: TGTGCCACCAGCAGAGATAGGGGGAAGAACACTGAAGCTTTCTTT
CDR3 protein: CATSRDRGKNTEAFF

V gene: TRBV7-8
clone size: many
J gene: TRBJ2-5
D gene: -
CDR3 DNA: TGTGCCAGCAGCTCCACCTTGGGCCAGGGGCAAGAGACCCAGTACTTC
CDR3 protein: CASSSTLGQGQETQYF

V gene: TRBV10-3
clone size: -
J gene: TRBJ1-1
D gene: -
CDR3 DNA: TGTGCCAGCAGCCTTGTAGACGCCCCGCTGGGAGCTTTCTTT
CDR3 protein: CASSLVDAPLGAFF

V gene: TRBV6-5
clone size: many
J gene: TRBJ1-1
D gene: -
CDR3 DNA: TGTGCCAGCAGTTACTCGATTTGGGGTGGCACTGAAGCTTTCTTT
CDR3 protein: CASSYSIWGGTEAFF

V gene: TRBV14
clone size: many
J gene: TRBJ1-3
D gene: -
CDR3 DNA: TGTGCCAGCAGCCAAGGAGCTGGAAACACCATATATTTT
CDR3 protein: CASSQGAGNTIYF

V gene: TRBV7-9
clone size: -
J gene: TRBJ1-2
D gene: TRBD1
CDR3 DNA: TGTGCCAGCAGCGTACAGGGGCCCAATGGCTACACCTTC
CDR3 protein: CASSVQGPNGYTF

V gene: TRBV4-1
clone size: -
J gene: TRBJ1-4
D gene: TRBD1
CDR3 DNA: TGCGCCAGCAGCCATGGGACAGGGGCCGGGCGAAATGAAAAACTGTTTTTT
CDR3 protein: CASSHGTGAGRNEKLFF

V gene: TRBV11-2
clone size: many
J gene: TRBJ1-2
D gene: -
CDR3 DNA: TGTGCCAGCAGCTTAGTCCCTGAATATGGGGGCCGGTATGGCTACACCTTC
CDR3 protein: CASSLVPEYGGRYGYTF

V gene: TRBV5-1
clone size: many
J gene: TRBJ1-1
D gene: -
CDR3 DNA: TGCGCCAGCAGATCTCGAGTAGAGAACACTGAAGCTTTCTTT
CDR3 protein: CASRSRVENTEAFF

V gene: TRBV7-9
clone size: many
J gene: TRBJ2-5
D gene: -
CDR3 DNA: TGTGCCAGCGCGGCCAACCAAGAGACCCAGTACTTC
CDR3 protein: CASAANQETQYF

V gene: TRBV20-1
clone size: -
J gene: TRBJ2-7
D gene: -
CDR3 DNA: TGCAGTGCTAGTCTTCTAGCTGACTACGAGCAGTACTTC
CDR3 protein: CSASLLADYEQYF

V gene: TRBV29-1
clone size: many
J gene: TRBJ2-5
D gene: TRBD1
CDR3 DNA: TGCAGCGTCCATAGAGGGACAGGGGTAGGGGAGACCCAGTACTTC
CDR3 protein: CSVHRGTGVGETQYF

V gene: TRBV12-3/TRBV12-4
clone size: -
J gene: TRBJ1-5
D gene: -
CDR3 DNA: TGTGCCAGCAGCCGCGGGGGACCCATGACCCAGCATTTT
CDR3 protein: CASSRGGPMTQHF

V gene: TRBV5-1
clone size: many
J gene: TRBJ1-6
D gene: TRBD1
CDR3 DNA: TGCGCCAGCAGCCTTACCGGGACAGGGTATTCACCCCTCCACTTT
CDR3 protein: CASSLTGTGYSPLHF

V gene: TRBV7-2
clone size: many
J gene: TRBJ1-2
D gene: TRBD1
CDR3 DNA: TGTGCCAGCAGCCCGTCCGGGACAGGGGGTTCTGGCTACACCTTC
CDR3 protein: CASSPSGTGGSGYTF

V gene: TRBV28
clone size: -
J gene: TRBJ1-2
D gene: -
CDR3 DNA: TGTGCCAGCAGTTCCAACTTGGGGCGTGGCTACACCTTC
CDR3 protein: CASSSNLGRGYTF

V gene: TRBV19
clone size: -
J gene: TRBJ1-3
D gene: TRBD1
CDR3 DNA: TGTGCCAGTAGTTACCGGGACAGGGGGCTCGGAAACACCATATATTTT
CDR3 protein: CASSYRDRGLGNTIYF

V gene: TRBV7-2
clone size: many
J gene: TRBJ2-6
D gene: -
CDR3 DNA: TGTGCCAGCAGGAGGACACAGGGTTCTGGGGCCAACGTCCTGACTTTC
CDR3 protein: CASRRTQGSGANVLTF

V gene: TRBV20-1
clone size: many
J gene: TRBJ2-7
D gene: -
CDR3 DNA: TGCAGTGCCCGCGCCGGGGCAGGGCCCTACGAGCAGTACTTC
CDR3 protein: CSARAGAGPYEQYF